The 27 T cell receptor beta chains listed next were all sequenced from one sample in a study of CD8 T cells in ankylosing spondylitis. TCRdb called the 5' RACE reads again in MiXCR, with one record for every CDR3 protein. The sample records roughly 470,000 distinct CDR3 sequences, roughly 26% being singletons. For these TCRs, the target antigens are not known. Broader study findings: Ankylosing spondylitis blood appeared to carry a characteristic TCR beta motif of roughly 8 highly homologous variants.

The sequenced sample consisted of blood, either unsorted or a sorted T cell fraction (not recorded which). Source of these receptors: a male donor with ankylosing spondylitis.

This clonotype was found a few times. The rearrangement uses TRBV5-1 and TRBJ1-4, with no clear D. The germline V gene has CDR1 SGHRS and CDR2 YFSETQ. V was shortened by 4 bases and J by 5 bases, with 6 bases between the two germline ends. The length of the CDR3 is 12 residues. The chain's CDR3 is CASSKGNEKLFF. The CDR3 DNA is TGCGCCAGCAGCAAAGGGAATGAAAAACTGTTTTTT.

V gene TRBV6-1 combines with J gene TRBJ2-2; D gene ambiguous. V lost 10 bases to trimming and J lost 2 bases, with 14 bases between them. Germline V gene data show CDR1 as MNHNS and CDR2 as SASEGT. The CDR3 is made up of 14 amino acids. The CDR3 DNA reads TGTGCCACCCAGCCCAACTTCAACACCGGGGAGCTGTTTTTT. Its protein is CATQPNFNTGELFF.

This clonotype was recorded a few times. The chain combines TRBV21-1 with TRBJ2-1; the tabulated D call, TRBD2, remains unverified against the DNA. TRBV21-1 is marked as a pseudogene. The CDR3 totals 17 residues. In DNA, the CDR3 is TGTGCCAGCAGCAAATCCAACCCCGATCCTAAGAGGGATGAGCAGTTCTTC. Protein product: CASSKSNPDPKRDEQFF.

This clonotype was seen a few times. V and J are TRBV12-3 or TRBV12-4 and TRBJ2-3; 11 bases map to TRBD1. This CDR3 has 15 amino acids. Trimming took 6 bases from V and 4 from J; bases not matched to a gene: 6. The CDR3 region has the DNA TGTGCCAGCAGCGGGGGACAGGGGGGTCCAGATACGCAGTATTTT. Translation: CASSGGQGGPDTQYF.

Only a few counts were recorded for this clonotype. The rearrangement links TRBV29-1 to TRBJ1-5; 10 bases are shared with TRBD1. The J segment lost 5 bases and the V segment lost 7 bases, leaving 5 bases of the junction unmatched. This CDR3 region has 13 residues. CDR1 SQVTM and CDR2 ANQGSEA come from the germline V gene. In DNA, the CDR3 is TGCAGCGCGACGGACAGGGGGGATCAGCCCCAGCATTTT. Protein product: CSATDRGDQPQHF. Based on the CDR3 plus reference TRBV29-1 and TRBJ1-5, the full variable domain is SAVISQKPSRDICQRGTSLTIQCQVDSQVTMMFWYRQQPGQSLTLIATANQGSEATYESGFVIDKFPISRPNLTFSTLTVSNMSPEDSSIYLCSATDRGDQPQHFGDGTRLSIL.

The rearrangement uses TRBV5-1 and TRBJ2-7, with D possibly being TRBD2 (5 bases). V lost 5 bases to trimming and J lost 7 bases, with 10 bases between them. This CDR3 region has 11 residues. Germline values: CDR1 SGHRS, CDR2 YFSETQ. CDR3 sequence reads: CASSSSGEQYF. For the CDR3, the DNA is TGCGCCAGCAGTTCCTCGGGGGAGCAGTACTTC.

The table lists this clonotype with a few counts. V and J are TRBV25-1 and TRBJ2-7; D uncertain. From germline, CDR1 is MGHDK and CDR2 SYGVNS. Trimming took 3 bases from V and 3 from J, leaving 12 bases between them. The length of the CDR3 is 14 residues. CDR3 sequence: CASSDPQSRYEQYF. For the CDR3, the DNA is TGTGCCAGCAGTGACCCTCAATCCCGCTACGAGCAGTACTTC.

This chain uses TRBV25-1 with TRBJ2-7; 7 bases align to TRBD2. The germline CDR1 and CDR2 sequences are MGHDK and SYGVNS. V shed 3 bases, J shed 3 bases, and the junction held 5 bases outside the gene matches. The CDR3 consists of 14 residues. CDR3: CASSDPGGDYEQYF. In nucleotides, the CDR3 is TGTGCCAGCAGTGACCCGGGGGGTGACTACGAGCAGTACTTC.

This chain links TRBV5-1 with TRBJ1-3; unclear D gene. Germline values: CDR1 SGHRS, CDR2 YFSETQ. CDR3 length: 13 residues. Deletions cut 0 bases from V and 4 bases from J, with 5 bases between. CDR3 amino acids: CASSLELGNTIYF. DNA for the CDR3: TGCGCCAGCAGCTTGGAGCTCGGAAACACCATATATTTT.

The chain joins TRBV27 to TRBJ2-1, with a weak D call TRBD2 (6 bases). Germline assignment: CDR1 MNHEY and CDR2 SMNVEV (reference sequence). V lost 2 bases and J 6 bases, leaving 14 bases between the germline ends. This CDR3 has 15 amino acids. The DNA of the CDR3 is TGTGCCAGCAGTTTAAACGGGAGAGTAGGCAATGAGCAGTTCTTC. It yields the protein CASSLNGRVGNEQFF.

V and J are TRBV20-1 and TRBJ2-6; D perhaps matches TRBD1 (5 bases). Germline-derived CDR1 and CDR2 are DFQATT and SNEGSKA (reference sequence). The CDR3 runs to 16 residues. V was pared by 3 bases and J by 4 bases, with 16 bases between. CDR3 residues: CSARPTGNVGANVLTF. In DNA form, the CDR3 reads TGCAGTGCTAGGCCCACAGGCAATGTGGGGGCCAACGTCCTGACTTTC.

The V call is TRBV20-1, the J call TRBJ1-6, with a possible D match to TRBD1 (5 bases). Looked up from germline, CDR1 is DFQATT and CDR2 is SNEGSKA (reference sequence). Trimming shortened V by 0 bases and J by 9 bases, and 18 bases separated the two germline ends. CDR3 length: 16 residues. CDR3: CSARDSGGGSVSPLHF. CDR3 coding DNA: TGCAGTGCTAGAGATTCGGGGGGAGGGAGTGTTTCACCCCTCCACTTT.

The V and J genes are TRBV7-9 and TRBJ2-2; 10 bases map to TRBD2. The germline V gene has CDR1 SEHNR and CDR2 FQNEAQ (reference sequence). Trimming cost V 7 bases and J 8 bases; bases outside gene matches: 10. The CDR3 totals 15 residues. The CDR3 region has the DNA TGTGCCAGCAAAGGACTAGCGGTTTCCTTTGGGGAGCTGTTTTTT. It is translated as CASKGLAVSFGELFF.

The chain combines TRBV6-1 with TRBJ2-3; tentatively, D is TRBD2 (5 bases). V was cut by 6 bases and J by 1 base, with 14 bases left in between. CDR3 length equals 15 residues. The germline V gene has CDR1 MNHNS and CDR2 SASEGT. The CDR3: CASRSGSGGTDTQYF. The CDR3 DNA sequence: TGTGCCAGCAGGTCAGGAAGCGGAGGCACAGATACGCAGTATTTT.

The gene calls are TRBV5-1 and TRBJ1-2; TRBD1 aligns across 8 bases. CDR3 length: 15 residues. Per germline, CDR1 SGHRS and CDR2 YFSETQ. V shed 4 bases, J shed 4 bases, and the junction held 9 bases outside the gene matches. The DNA of the CDR3 is TGCGCCAGCAGCATCGGGACAGGTCGCAGCTATGGCTACACCTTC. Amino acids: CASSIGTGRSYGYTF. The full variable domain, completed using reference TRBV5-1 and TRBJ1-2, is KAGVTQTPRYLIKTRGQQVTLSCSPISGHRSVSWYQQTPGQGLQFLFEYFSETQRNKGNFPGRFSGRQFSNSRSEMNVSTLELGDSALYLCASSIGTGRSYGYTFGSGTRLTVV.

The chain links TRBV7-2 to TRBJ1-3; D unresolved. V lost 1 base to trimming and J lost 0 bases, with 7 bases between them. The CDR3 sequence is 15 residues long. Germline CDR1 reads SGHTA; CDR2 reads FQGNSA. Here the CDR3 DNA reads TGTGCCAGCAGCTTAGGGTCAGTCTCTGGAAACACCATATATTTT. Its protein is CASSLGSVSGNTIYF.

In its sample, this clonotype was seen a few times. The germline gene is not matched at one end of the junction; a read error may be the cause. The chain links TRBV7-2 to TRBJ2-1, with TRBD2 matching over 13 bases. CDR1 SGHTA and CDR2 FQGNSA come from the germline V gene. CDR3 length: 17 residues. CDR3 residues: CSSSIRTSGSVMNEQFF. The CDR3 nucleotides read TGTTCCAGCAGCATAAGGACTAGCGGGAGTGTCATGAATGAGCAGTTCTTC.

This clonotype has just a few counts. The chain joins TRBV11-3 to TRBJ2-1; D call uncertain. V lost 0 bases, J lost 7 bases, and 10 bases lay in between. Per the germline V gene, CDR1 is SGHNT and CDR2 is YENEEA. The CDR3 runs 14 residues. CDR3 amino acids: CASSLEILGNEQFF. CDR3 sequence (DNA): TGTGCCAGCAGCTTAGAAATCTTGGGGAATGAGCAGTTCTTC.

This chain joins TRBV20-1 and TRBJ2-3; the D is unclear. In germline, CDR1 is DFQATT, CDR2 SNEGSKA (reference sequence). Trimming removed 0 bases at V and 0 bases at J, with 10 bases between. The CDR3 totals 15 residues. The CDR3 here is CSARDGPSSTDTQYF. The CDR3 coding sequence is TGCAGTGCTAGAGATGGACCTTCCAGCACAGATACGCAGTATTTT.

In its sample, this clonotype was seen a few times. In nucleotides, the CDR3 is TGTGCCAGCAGCTGGCCCTCTGGGGCCAACGTCCTGACTTTC. Translation gives CASSWPSGANVLTF. The V call is TRBV5-8, the J call TRBJ2-6; D unclear. CDR1 and CDR2 (germline): SGHTS, YDEGEE. Trimming cost V 3 bases and J 0 bases, with 4 bases left between them. This CDR3 region has 14 residues.

The chain carries TRBV12-3 or TRBV12-4 and TRBJ1-6; D may be TRBD1 (5 bases). Trimming shortened V by 6 bases and J by 7 bases, and 13 bases separated the two germline ends. The CDR3 consists of 14 residues. The CDR3 loop is CASSLKRGNSPLHF. CDR3 coding DNA: TGTGCCAGCAGCCTAAAGAGGGGCAATTCACCCCTCCACTTT.

The chain uses TRBV2 and TRBJ2-2; TRBD2 is a possible D gene (6 bases). The germline V gene has CDR1 SNHLY and CDR2 FYNNEI. With 11 bases removed from V and 3 bases from J, the gap between germline ends came to 16 bases. CDR3 size: 14 residues. CDR3 sequence (DNA): TGTGCCGGTGGGGGGACCAATTACACCGGGGAGCTGTTTTTT. This encodes CAGGGTNYTGELFF.

This clonotype was counted between two and nine times. The V call is TRBV29-1, the J call TRBJ2-7, with a weak D call TRBD1 (5 bases). The V gene's germline CDR1 is SQVTM and CDR2 ANQGSEA. The CDR3 contains 13 residues. The V and J ends lost 6 bases and 6 bases respectively, with 18 bases between them. The CDR3 bases are TGCAGCGTCGTACAAACAGGTGGTGCCGAGCAGTACTTC. Translation gives CSVVQTGGAEQYF.

This clonotype appeared many times. The gene calls are TRBV7-2 and TRBJ1-5, with TRBD1 as a possible D gene (5 bases). The CDR3 loop spans 13 amino acids. With 5 bases removed from V and 4 bases from J, the gap between germline ends came to 9 bases. CDR1 is SGHTA, CDR2 FQGNSA, per germline. CDR3 nucleotide sequence: TGTGCCAGCAGCCTATGGACAAATCAGCCCCAGCATTTT. Residues: CASSLWTNQPQHF.

The rearrangement links TRBV10-3 to TRBJ1-1, with 7 bases matching TRBD1. The CDR3 extends over 14 amino acids. Unmatched junction bases numbered 7, after V lost 6 bases and J lost 3 bases. Germline V gene lookup returns CDR1 ENHRY and CDR2 SYGVKD. CDR3 bases: TGTGCCATCAGCAAGACAGGGACGGACACTGAAGCTTTCTTT. It specifies CAISKTGTDTEAFF.

This clonotype was detected ten times or more. This chain joins TRBV12-3 or TRBV12-4 and TRBJ2-1; 7 bases map to TRBD2. The CDR3 is 16 residues long. V lost 7 bases, J lost 8 bases, and 17 bases stayed unmatched. DNA of the CDR3: TGTGCCAGCACCCTTCCCGGGAGGCTAGTTCCCTATGAGCAGTTCTTC. The encoded protein is CASTLPGRLVPYEQFF.

The chain couples TRBV3-1 to TRBJ2-1; 8 bases agree with TRBD1. Per the germline V gene, CDR1 is LGHDT and CDR2 is YNNKEL (reference sequence). V was pared by 0 bases and J by 7 bases, with 5 bases of the junction left unmatched. The CDR3 length is 15 residues. CDR3 coding DNA: TGTGCCAGCAGCCAAGATACAGGGGGATTAAATGAGCAGTTCTTC. Its translation is CASSQDTGGLNEQFF.